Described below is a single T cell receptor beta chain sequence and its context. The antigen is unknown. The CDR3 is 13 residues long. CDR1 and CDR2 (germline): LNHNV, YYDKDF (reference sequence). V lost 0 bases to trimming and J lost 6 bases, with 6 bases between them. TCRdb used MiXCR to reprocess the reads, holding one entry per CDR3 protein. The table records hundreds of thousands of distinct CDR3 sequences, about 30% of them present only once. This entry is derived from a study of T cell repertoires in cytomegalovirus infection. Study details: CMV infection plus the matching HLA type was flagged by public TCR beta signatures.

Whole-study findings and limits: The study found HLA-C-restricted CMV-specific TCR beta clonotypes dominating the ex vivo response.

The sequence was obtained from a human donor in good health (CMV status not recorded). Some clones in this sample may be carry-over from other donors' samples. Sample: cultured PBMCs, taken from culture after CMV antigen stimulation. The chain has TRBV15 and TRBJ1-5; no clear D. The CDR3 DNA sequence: TGTGCCACCAGCAGAGAAGCAGGTCAGCCCCAGCATTTT. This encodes CATSREAGQPQHF.